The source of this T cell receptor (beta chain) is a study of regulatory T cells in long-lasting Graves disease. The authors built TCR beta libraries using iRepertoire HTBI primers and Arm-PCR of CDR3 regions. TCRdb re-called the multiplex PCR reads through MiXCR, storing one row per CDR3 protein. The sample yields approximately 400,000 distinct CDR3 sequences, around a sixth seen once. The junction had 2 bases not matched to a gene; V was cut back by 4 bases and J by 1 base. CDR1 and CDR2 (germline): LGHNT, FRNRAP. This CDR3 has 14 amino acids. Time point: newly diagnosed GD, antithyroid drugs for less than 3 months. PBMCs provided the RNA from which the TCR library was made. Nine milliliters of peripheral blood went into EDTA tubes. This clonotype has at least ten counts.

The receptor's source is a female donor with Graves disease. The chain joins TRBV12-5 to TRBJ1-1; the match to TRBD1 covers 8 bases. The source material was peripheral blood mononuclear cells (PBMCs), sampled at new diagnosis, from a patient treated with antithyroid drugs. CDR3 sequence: CASGWGTGNTEAFF. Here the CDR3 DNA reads TGTGCTAGTGGTTGGGGGACAGGGAACACTGAAGCTTTCTTT.